This paragraph covers one T cell receptor beta chain sequence. The antigen is undetermined. The sample belongs to a study of blood T cells in healthy people across ages. Study outcomes and limitations: The study regarded diversity estimates from one million T cells as underestimates.

Germline V CDR1 and CDR2: DFQATT, SNEGSKA (reference sequence). The CDR3 contains 13 residues. Combining a sample-barcoded 5' primer with a J-beta primer mix, a second PCR ran for roughly 7 to 12 cycles. Every cDNA molecule carried a tag from a template-switch adaptor bearing 12 random nucleotides. TCRdb ran MiXCR on the 5' RACE reads and lists one entry per CDR3 protein. Among about 2 million distinct CDR3 sequences, around half were seen once, and the ten largest hold roughly 2%. The receptor comes from a woman aged 40-49 years in good health. The sequenced sample was blood. The chain links TRBV20-1 to TRBJ2-4; possibly TRBD2 for D (6 bases). TRBJ2-7 matches the DNA end more closely, so the J call is doubtful. The CDR3 loop is CSARTAGLYEQYF. The CDR3 DNA follows: TGCAGTGCTAGAACTGCGGGGTTATACGAGCAGTACTTC.